One sample yielded the 15 T cell receptor beta chains listed below, sequenced in a study of blood T cell repertoires in COVID-19. Measured with immunoSEQ multiplex PCR; TCRdb has only the in-frame clones, and not every one. The sample has 45,000 to 65,000 clones, about nine tenths seen once. What was sequenced was peripheral blood. Receptors were obtained from a human donor in a cohort sampled during active COVID-19.

The chain has TRBV5-6 and TRBJ1-3; D perhaps matches TRBD1 (5 bases). Between the trimmed V and J ends, which lost 3 bases and 4 bases, there was a span of 14 bases. Germline V gene data show CDR1 as SGHDT and CDR2 as YYEEEE. This CDR3 is built from 15 residues. This CDR3 is CASSSVGESGNTIYF. CDR3 sequence (DNA): TGTGCCAGCAGCTCGGTAGGGGAATCCGGAAACACCATATATTTT.

The count of this clone is one. This chain connects TRBV7-8 to TRBJ1-2; 9 bases fit TRBD1. Germline CDR1 is SGHVS and CDR2 is FQNEAQ. Trimming at V came to 7 bases and at J to 0 bases, leaving 12 bases not matched to a gene. CDR3 length equals 17 residues. The CDR3 sequence: CASTRSGTGRTNYGYTF. CDR3 in DNA: TGTGCCAGCACCCGATCCGGGACAGGGAGAACTAACTATGGCTACACCTTC.

About this clone itself: Other DNA sequences in this sample translate to the same CDR3. V gene TRBV9 combines with J gene TRBJ2-5; 7 bases are a match to TRBD1. CDR1 and CDR2 from the germline V gene are SGDLS and YYNGEE. V lost 2 bases, J lost 1 base, and 2 bases stayed unmatched. The CDR3 consists of 14 residues. The CDR3 loop reads CASSVGTAQETQYF. The DNA of the CDR3 is TGTGCCAGCAGCGTGGGGACAGCCCAAGAGACCCAGTACTTC.

The V and J genes are TRBV10-1 and TRBJ1-1, with TRBD1 matching over 8 bases. V shed 8 bases and J 5 bases; nucleotides not matched to a gene: 7. Per the germline V gene, CDR1 is WNHNN and CDR2 is SYGVQD (reference sequence). The CDR3 is made up of 13 amino acids. The CDR3 DNA sequence: TGCGCCAGCCGACAGGGGATGGGTACTGAAGCTTTCTTT. It codes for CASRQGMGTEAFF.

V is TRBV7-3 and J is TRBJ2-7; 12 nucleotides match TRBD2. V lost 0 bases, J lost 5 bases, and 8 bases stayed unmatched. This CDR3 has 17 residues. CDR1 SGHTA and CDR2 FQGTGA come from the germline V gene. CDR3 coding DNA: TGTGCCAGCAGCTTAACCCCTAGCGGGAGGGCCCTCAACGAGCAGTACTTC. It encodes CASSLTPSGRALNEQYF.

This clone was counted once. The J gene is TRBJ2-7, the V gene TRBV6-6, with 8 bases fitting TRBD1. The V gene end was trimmed by 7 bases and the J gene end by 2 bases; junction bases not matched to a gene: 10. The CDR3 covers 15 residues. CDR1 MNHNY and CDR2 SVGAGI come from the germline V gene (reference sequence). CDR3 nucleotide sequence: TGTGCCAGCATTACCGACAGGGGATTCGCCTACGAGCAGTACTTC. This sequence encodes CASITDRGFAYEQYF.

This clone showed up just once. The chain has TRBV29-1 and TRBJ1-3; no firm D call. Germline CDR1 is SQVTM and CDR2 is ANQGSEA. The CDR3 covers 13 residues. The V end was cut by 6 bases, the J end by 0 bases, with 9 bases between. The CDR3 DNA reads TGCAGCGTCCAGACTAGCTCTGGAAACACCATATATTTT. Encoded protein: CSVQTSSGNTIYF.

This rearrangement joins TRBV5-1 to TRBJ1-1, with a possible D match to TRBD1 (6 bases). The CDR3 has 14 amino acids. The germline CDR1 and CDR2 sequences are SGHRS and YFSETQ. The V end was cut by 4 bases, the J end by 8 bases, with 18 bases between. The CDR3 loop reads CASSLGTLGWEAFF. Written as DNA, the CDR3 is TGCGCCAGCAGCCTTGGGACATTGGGGTGGGAAGCTTTCTTT.

The rearrangement links TRBV29-1 to TRBJ2-7; 7 bases agree with TRBD2. J lost 0 bases, V lost 7 bases, and 6 bases had no gene match. The CDR3 extends over 13 amino acids. Germline V gene data show CDR1 as SQVTM and CDR2 as ANQGSEA. The CDR3 coding sequence is TGCAGCGCGAGGGAGGGTTTCTCCTACGAGCAGTACTTC. This gives the protein CSAREGFSYEQYF.

The table lists this clone with a few counts. The V gene is TRBV27, the J gene TRBJ2-3, with D maybe TRBD1 (6 bases). Trimming cost V 5 bases and J 1 base, with 16 bases left between them. The CDR3 is 16 residues long. Germline V gene sequence: CDR1 MNHEY, CDR2 SMNVEV (reference sequence). The CDR3 reads CASSVQGITGTDTQYF. The DNA of the CDR3 is TGTGCCAGCAGTGTGCAGGGGATCACTGGCACAGATACGCAGTATTTT.

V gene TRBV10-3 combines with J gene TRBJ2-7; 8 bases map to TRBD1. The CDR3 is 11 residues long. V dropped 10 bases and J dropped 3; count of bases not matched to a gene: 2. CDR1 is ENHRY and CDR2 is SYGVKD in the germline V gene. The DNA of the CDR3 is TGTGCCACGGGACAGGACTACGAGCAGTACTTC. Its protein is CATGQDYEQYF.

The CDR3 reads CASSLTAGANEKLFF. The CDR3 bases are TGTGCCAGCAGCTTAACGGCAGGGGCTAATGAAAAACTGTTTTTT. The V gene is TRBV7-3, the J gene TRBJ1-4, with a tentative D call TRBD1 (6 bases). Germline lookup yields CDR1 SGHTA and CDR2 FQGTGA. The CDR3 extends over 15 amino acids. V lost 0 bases to trimming and J lost 3 bases, with 8 bases between them.

The genes are TRBV5-1 and TRBJ1-1, with D possibly being TRBD1 (5 bases). This CDR3 has 16 amino acids. Germline V gene data show CDR1 as SGHRS and CDR2 as YFSETQ. The ends were cut back, 0 bases at V and 3 bases at J, with 15 bases in the middle. CDR3 in DNA: TGCGCCAGCAGCTTGGCCCGGTCGGGGGAGGACACTGAAGCTTTCTTT. Its translation is CASSLARSGEDTEAFF. The full variable domain, with the rest looked up from reference TRBV5-1 and TRBJ1-1, is KAGVTQTPRYLIKTRGQQVTLSCSPISGHRSVSWYQQTPGQGLQFLFEYFSETQRNKGNFPGRFSGRQFSNSRSEMNVSTLELGDSALYLCASSLARSGEDTEAFFGQGTRLTVV.

This chain joins TRBV6-5 and TRBJ1-1; D perhaps matches TRBD1 (6 bases). CDR3 length equals 13 residues. V was trimmed by 7 bases and J by 5 bases, leaving 14 bases between them. The V gene's germline CDR1 is MNHEY and CDR2 SVGAGI. The CDR3 region is CASTQPTGTEAFF. The CDR3 DNA follows: TGTGCCAGCACCCAGCCTACAGGGACTGAAGCTTTCTTT.

The rearrangement joins TRBV5-1 to TRBJ2-1; 8 positions agree with TRBD2. The CDR3 loop spans 15 amino acids. With 3 bases clipped from V and 0 bases from J, the junction kept 2 bases outside the gene matches. Germline lookup yields CDR1 SGHRS and CDR2 YFSETQ. Written as DNA, the CDR3 is TGCGCCAGCAGCTCGGGGGGGAGCTCCTACAATGAGCAGTTCTTC. Translated: CASSSGGSSYNEQFF. Together with reference TRBV5-1 and TRBJ2-1, the CDR3 gives the full variable domain: KAGVTQTPRYLIKTRGQQVTLSCSPISGHRSVSWYQQTPGQGLQFLFEYFSETQRNKGNFPGRFSGRQFSNSRSEMNVSTLELGDSALYLCASSSGGSSYNEQFFGPGTRLTVL.